This T cell receptor beta chain was identified in a study of T cell clonotyping in hematopoietic cell transplantation. General study findings and limits: Pathologically expanded recipient clonotypes increased progressively from day 30 to day 180 as diversity fell. Higher Inverse Simpson Index values in graft donor and pretransplant recipient predicted broader posttransplant TCR diversity. Few recipient clonotypes overlapped donors; over 95% were de novo at given depth.

A word on this clone: Its antigen is unidentified.

This CDR3 comprises 13 residues. Germline assignment: CDR1 GTSNPN and CDR2 SVGIG (reference sequence). V was pared by 2 bases and J by 5 bases, with 10 bases between. Profiled with immunoSEQ multiplex PCR; TCRdb holds only in-frame clones, not every one. Of about 5,700 clones listed, 70% to 80% were seen once; the top ten hold roughly a quarter. The sample here was PBMCs, taken 100 days after allogeneic stem cell transplant. The clonotype originates from a male patient aged 50 to 60 who had an allogeneic stem cell transplant from an unrelated donor, so the T cells may come from the graft donor. Some clones in this sample may be carry-over from other donors' samples. The rearrangement links TRBV30 to TRBJ1-5, with no clear D. The CDR3, as DNA: TGTGCCTGGAGTCGACACGGAGATCAGCCCCAGCATTTT. Protein sequence: CAWSRHGDQPQHF.